This T cell receptor (beta chain) stems from a study of naive and memory T cell subsets. Study outcomes and limitations: Over 85% of naive TCR sequences appeared only once, unlike memory subsets. Possibly reflecting memory cells re-expressing CD45RA, a few larger clonotypes occurred in naive repertoires, especially CD8. RNA-based TCR counts may shift with T cell activation and differentiation. No ground truth validated the naive and memory repertoire findings.

An equimolar mix of two oligonucleotides served as the beta constant-region primer for TRBC1 and TRBC2. Ligated cDNA was amplified by four rounds of PCR with nested alpha and beta constant-region primers and SP2. TCRdb redid the calling of the UMI-ligation and nested PCR reads with MiXCR, one entry per CDR3 protein. The top ten hold around 0.63% of the sample, which has more than 120,000 distinct CDR3 sequences, approximately 18% seen once. This clonotype was observed at least ten times. As yet, its antigen is unknown. Four subsets defined by CD45RA and CD27 were sorted after CD3, CD4, CD8 and live/dead staining. The sequence was obtained from a human donor in good health. The sample taken for sequencing was naive CD8+ T cells from blood.

This CDR3 reads CASTYILAGSNTGELFF. CDR3 bases: TGTGCCAGCACCTACATCCTGGCAGGGTCGAACACCGGGGAGCTGTTTTTT. The chain is built from TRBV6-6 and TRBJ2-2; possibly TRBD1 for D (5 bases). The CDR3 runs 17 residues. Per the germline V gene, CDR1 is MNHNY and CDR2 is SVGAGI (reference sequence). The V end was cut by 7 bases, the J end by 0 bases, with 18 bases between.